This T cell receptor (beta chain) was sequenced for a study of cytomegalovirus exposure and HLA in healthy donors listed by TCRdb under 2017. Context from the whole study: An earlier analysis of 587 of the donors reported under 300 Gb of sequence data and 117 million unique TCR beta sequences obtained from approximately 180 million T cells. High-throughput TCR immunosequencing, statistical association of individual TCRs with disease status, and machine learning were combined to predict cytomegalovirus infection status. An early release that covered some 630 HLA-typed donors contained 250 to 350 gigabases of sequencing data and 65 million to 100 million unique TCR sequences. An earlier analysis of some 500 of the donors applied high-throughput TCR beta sequencing to assess whether each TCR beta V gene segment acted as functional or pseudogenic. Using immunosequencing, the study profiled T cell repertoires from around 670 subjects and related those repertoires to cytomegalovirus serostatus. Every discovery cohort repertoire had been produced on one sequencing platform. The genetic ancestry cluster associated with self-reported Caucasian donors included roughly 84% of the 398 genotyped donors. Genome-wide SNP genotypes for about three fifths of the roughly 700 donors were used in a later genetic analysis, which treated that subset as a discovery cohort. Across under 500 genotyped donors of the cohort, an average of roughly 200,000 unique TCR beta nucleotide sequences per donor were sequenced, and 15% to 20% of those sequences were non-productive. Donor age, sex, ethnicity and CMV serostatus were compiled together with the repertoire data. The study aimed to test whether cataloging public T cell receptors could reveal signatures of past pathogen exposure. The number of donors typed differed by locus, with roughly 629-640 for A, B, C, DRB1 and DQB1, about 500 for DQA1, over 600 for DPA1, and under 490 for DPB1. Both class I and class II loci were covered by HLA typing, at four-digit resolution. Rather than using new phenotypic data, the later analysis identified candidate immune exposures from TCR beta sequences and from how often those sequences occurred across donors. About five DR-DQ haplotypes were treated as single units for association and clustering because of strong linkage in the cohort. In addition to the first cohort of hundreds of subjects, a separate validation cohort of approximately 120 different subjects was used. A later analysis re-analyzed previously published TCR beta repertoires from 666 donors and added high-resolution HLA genotyping to study TCR occurrence patterns.

Libraries were constructed by the immunoSEQ multiplex PCR assay. For the multiplex PCR, a mixture combining 60 forward primers for TCR Vbeta segments and 13 reverse primers for TCR Jbeta segments was used. Amplification of the CDR3 region of rearranged TCR beta genes was performed with a multiplex PCR assay on genomic DNA. The Illumina HiSeq System was used to sequence the amplified TCR beta libraries as 87-base-pair reads. The study's own analysis went as follows. A later analysis tallied 75 million to 95 million unique TCR beta chains across the 610 or so repertoires, and some 12 million of those chains were shared by two or more donors. Raw reads were error-corrected and collapsed into unique sequences by a nearest-neighbor algorithm in which closely related sequences were merged to remove PCR and sequencing errors. Alignment of CDR3 sequences to IMGT reference sequences was used to assign V, D and J gene segments. For a sequence to be retained, at least a six-nucleotide match to both a V gene segment and a J gene segment was required. A rearrangement was called productive if the CDR3 had no stop codons and remained in frame with V and J, and every other rearrangement was called non-productive. CDR3 was defined according to IMGT convention as the region running from the second conserved V-encoded cysteine to the conserved J-encoded phenylalanine. Sequences without an unambiguous match to a single V gene segment were excluded from the earlier analysis of approximately 600 of the donors. An earlier analysis of a few hundred of the donors called V segments functional above 56.7% productive rearrangements and segregating when the between-donor standard deviation exceeded 5%. A statistical classification framework was built to diagnose cytomegalovirus status from the catalog of TCR beta chain sequences. In a later analysis, V and J genes were assigned by comparing TCR nucleotide sequences against IMGT/GENE-DB human TR gene sequences. Using the TCRdist pipeline, a later analysis assigned CDR3 sequences along with most-parsimonious VDJ recombination scenarios. In a later analysis, every TCR beta chain was defined by the combination of its CDR3 amino acid sequence and its V-gene family, and reads without a unique V-gene family were dropped. To address suspected cross-contamination and a sequencing artifact, a later analysis removed around 600 highly shared, low-generation-probability nucleotide sequences. In a later analysis, a clonal expansion index was calculated for each public chain from normalized within-repertoire ranks of inferred template counts. A later analysis computed generation probabilities with a VDJ recombination model fitted to out-of-frame rearrangements, and checked the results against IGoR. In a later analysis, TCR-TCR, TCR-HLA and TCR-CMV co-occurrence was scored with hypergeometric tests, and a repertoire-size bias correction was applied to TCR pairs. To estimate false discovery rates, a later analysis permuted the HLA or CMV assignments 20 times. In a later analysis, co-occurring TCRs were grouped with DBSCAN, and TCRdist sequence similarity was added when clustering was performed within HLA-allele-positive subsets. Co-occurrence clustering excluded repertoires with fewer than 30,000 or more than 120,000 public chains, plus five with anomalous nucleotide sharing. Sourced from immuneACCESS, this table was stored by TCRdb with only in-frame sequences that have V and J called. A share of the clones is absent; for the studies checked, an unresolved V gene accounts for under half, and the remainder has no known explanation. V and J calls and clone size are as listed in that table; D and trimming were resolved from the DNA. For this sample the table gives about 160,000 clones, of which approximately 82% were detected only once. The ten largest make up around 4.6% of the sample.

The junction carries 17 bases between V and J, which are trimmed by 1 base and 7 bases respectively. Inclusive of the bounding cysteine and phenylalanine, the CDR3 is 15 residues long. CDR3 DNA only is kept here, 45 bases in frame from base 1. Looking up the germline V gene yields CDR1 SGHVS and CDR2 FNYEAQ. The paper as a whole reports these results and caveats: The presence/absence analyses assumed that sequencing depth was roughly uniform across donors, and that assumption may not be true. In a later analysis, 15,000 to 20,000 TCR beta sequences were associated with specific HLA alleles at a false discovery rate of 0.05. The authors suggested that the approach could potentially be extended to other disease states and immunological phenotypes. In an earlier analysis of a few hundred of the donors, most TCR beta V segments were observed in productive rearrangements about 87% or about 30% of the time, broadly matching IMGT annotations. A later analysis reported that several top co-occurrence clusters appeared linked to parvovirus B19, influenza, CMV and Epstein-Barr virus. A cluster of highly shared sequence variants was judged likely to be a technical artifact of the sequencing pipeline. In both the original and validation cohorts, the classifier was reported to diagnose cytomegalovirus status with high specificity and sensitivity. For the cohort, immune exposure information was limited to CMV serostatus. The study gave a list of some 150 TCR beta chains associated with cytomegalovirus. Across donors, most TCR sequences were observed very rarely, whereas some public TCRs were present in many individuals. When HLA alleles, especially DR and DQ, strongly co-occurred, TCR associations were difficult to assign to individual alleles. A few of the identified cytomegalovirus-associated TCR beta chains were confirmed in vitro to be specific for cytomegalovirus antigens. Correlated functional status among segregating V segments might be attributable to linkage disequilibrium, but an unknown experimental factor could not be ruled out. The 87-base-pair reads could not distinguish some IMGT-functional V segments, including TRBV6-2 and TRBV6-3, so those segments were excluded. HLA typing was unavailable for some donors at each locus, so association tests used only the typed subset. In a later analysis, HLA-associated TCR beta chains were found to be more clonally expanded and to have lower generation probabilities than equally common non-associated chains. About 15 rarely observed V segments, including chromosome 9 orphons, were excluded from the earlier analysis of some 590 of the donors because counts were too low. A further reported finding was that TCR beta sequences accurately predicted the HLA-A and HLA-B alleles for most subjects in the first cohort. Compared with the roughly 670-donor mean, donors in an Asian-associated ancestry cluster had fewer N-insertions in productive TCRs, according to a later genetic analysis. Only TCR beta chains were sequenced in this cohort, and the absence of alpha or paired-chain data limited detectable features. A later analysis found that most CMV-associated TCR beta chains appeared HLA-restricted, with HLA associations seemingly driven largely by CMV exposure. In a later analysis, the rate of TCR association differed among HLA loci, with DRB1 alleles having the most associated TCRs and HLA-C alleles having the fewest. In a later genetic analysis, a missense DCLRE1C variant was associated with V-gene and J-gene trimming of TCR beta chains, and the association was replicated in an independent cohort.

Comment on this clone: The antigen this receptor binds is unknown. There are no base qualities to consult, and no much larger clone falls within one base.

The cohort comprised 666 healthy bone marrow donors. At the time of sampling, all cohort members were nominally healthy, though unrecorded immune exposures were likely present. The donor tested CMV seronegative, placing the donor among the 300 to 400 seronegative members of the cohort. A peripheral blood sample was collected from each donor, and TCR beta sequencing was performed on peripheral blood mononuclear cells. The Qiagen DNeasy Blood Extraction Kit was used to extract genomic DNA from the blood cell samples. The TCR comes from a male donor in good health and CMV-seronegative. The V and J genes are TRBV7-6 and TRBJ2-7, with a weak D call of TRBD2 (6 bases match). The material sequenced was PBMCs. Read as DNA, the sequence is TGTGCCAGCAGCTTAGGCGGGGCCGCTCTTGGTGAGCAGTACTTC. This yields the protein CASSLGGAALGEQYF.